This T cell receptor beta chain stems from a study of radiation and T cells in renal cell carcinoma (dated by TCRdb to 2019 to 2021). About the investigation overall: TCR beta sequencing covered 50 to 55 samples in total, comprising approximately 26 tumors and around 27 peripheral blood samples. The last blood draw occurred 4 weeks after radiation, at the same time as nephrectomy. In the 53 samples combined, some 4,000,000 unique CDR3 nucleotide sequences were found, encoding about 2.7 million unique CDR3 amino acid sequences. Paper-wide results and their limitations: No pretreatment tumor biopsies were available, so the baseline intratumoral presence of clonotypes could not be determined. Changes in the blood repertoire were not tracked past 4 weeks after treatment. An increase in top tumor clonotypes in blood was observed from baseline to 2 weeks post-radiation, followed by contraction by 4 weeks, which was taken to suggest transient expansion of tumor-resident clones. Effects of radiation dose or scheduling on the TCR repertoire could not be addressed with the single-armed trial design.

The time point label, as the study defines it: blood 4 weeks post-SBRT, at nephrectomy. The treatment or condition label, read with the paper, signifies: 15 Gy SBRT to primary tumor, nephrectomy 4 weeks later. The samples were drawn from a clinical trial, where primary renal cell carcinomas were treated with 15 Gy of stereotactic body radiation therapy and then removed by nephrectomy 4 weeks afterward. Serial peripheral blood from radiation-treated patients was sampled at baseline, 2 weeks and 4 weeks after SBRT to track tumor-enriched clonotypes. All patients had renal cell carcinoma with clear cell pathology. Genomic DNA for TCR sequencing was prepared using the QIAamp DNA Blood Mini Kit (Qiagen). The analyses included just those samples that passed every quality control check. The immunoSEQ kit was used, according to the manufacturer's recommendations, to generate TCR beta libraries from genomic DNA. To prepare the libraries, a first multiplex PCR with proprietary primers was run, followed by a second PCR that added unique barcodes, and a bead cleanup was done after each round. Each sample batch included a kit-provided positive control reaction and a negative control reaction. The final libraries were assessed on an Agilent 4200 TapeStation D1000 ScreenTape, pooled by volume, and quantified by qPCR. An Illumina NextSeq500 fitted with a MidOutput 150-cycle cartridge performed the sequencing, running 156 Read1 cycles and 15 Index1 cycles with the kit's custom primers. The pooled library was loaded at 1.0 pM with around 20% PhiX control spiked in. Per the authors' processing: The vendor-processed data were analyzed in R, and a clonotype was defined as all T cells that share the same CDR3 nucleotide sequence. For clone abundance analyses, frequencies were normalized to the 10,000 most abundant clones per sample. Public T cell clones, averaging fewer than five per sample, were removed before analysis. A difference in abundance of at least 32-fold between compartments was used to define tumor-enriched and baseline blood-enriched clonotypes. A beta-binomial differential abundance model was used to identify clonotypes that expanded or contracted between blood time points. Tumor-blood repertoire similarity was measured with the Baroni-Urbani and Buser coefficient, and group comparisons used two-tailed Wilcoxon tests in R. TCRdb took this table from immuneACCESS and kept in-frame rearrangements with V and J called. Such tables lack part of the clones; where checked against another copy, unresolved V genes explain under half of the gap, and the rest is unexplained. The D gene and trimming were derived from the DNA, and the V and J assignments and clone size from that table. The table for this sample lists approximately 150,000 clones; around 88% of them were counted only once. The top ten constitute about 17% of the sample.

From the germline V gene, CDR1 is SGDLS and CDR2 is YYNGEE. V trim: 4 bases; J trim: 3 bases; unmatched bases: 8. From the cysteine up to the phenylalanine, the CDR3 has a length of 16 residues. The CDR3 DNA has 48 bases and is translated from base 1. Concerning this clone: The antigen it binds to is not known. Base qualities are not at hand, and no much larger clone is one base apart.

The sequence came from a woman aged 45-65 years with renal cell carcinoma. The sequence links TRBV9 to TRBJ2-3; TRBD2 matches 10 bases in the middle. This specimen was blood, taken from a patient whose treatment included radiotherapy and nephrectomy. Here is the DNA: TGTGCCAGCAGCCCCGGGGCTAGCGGGGGTACAGATACGCAGTATTTT. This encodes CASSPGASGGTDTQYF.